The clone carrying this T cell receptor (beta chain) was counted once. Researchers ran the PCR with 60 Vbeta and 13 Jbeta primers. TCRdb keeps only in-frame clones here, not all; method: immunoSEQ multiplex PCR. Of about 160,000 clones listed, 86% are singletons. This entry is derived from a study of cytomegalovirus exposure and HLA in healthy donors. Germline V gives CDR1 SNHLY, CDR2 FYNNEI. Trimming removed 8 bases from V and 4 bases from J, with 12 bases in between. The length of the CDR3 is 13 residues. The sequencing input was PBMCs. This chain joins TRBV2 and TRBJ2-1; possible D gene TRBD2, 5 bases. The source is a woman aged 18-29 years in good health and CMV-seronegative. As DNA, the CDR3 is TGTGCCAGCTCCAATCCGGGGTACAATGAGCAGTTCTTC. Amino acid sequence: CASSNPGYNEQFF. The full variable domain, completed using reference TRBV2 and TRBJ2-1, is EPEVTQTPSHQVTQMGQEVILRCVPISNHLYFYWYRQILGQKVEFLVSFYNNEISEKSEIFDDQFSVERPDGSNFTLKIRSTKLEDSAMYFCASSNPGYNEQFFGPGTRLTVL.